These 31 T cell receptor beta chains share one sample of origin, sequenced in a study of T cells after yellow fever vaccination. MiXCR, applied by TCRdb to the 5' RACE reads, yields one record per CDR3 protein. The sample includes about 240,000 distinct CDR3 sequences, 6% to 7.5% seen only once; the top ten take roughly 0.86%. Sample: CD4+ T cells sorted from PBMCs, taken 15 days after the yellow fever booster vaccination. These receptor sequences come from a man in his thirties or forties who received the YFV17D yellow fever vaccine.

The chain is built from TRBV12-3 or TRBV12-4 and TRBJ1-5, with D uncertain. V gave up 5 bases and J gave up 3 bases, with 11 bases separating them. This CDR3 is 14 amino acids long. This CDR3 is CASSNGRVNQPQHF. CDR3 DNA: TGTGCCAGCAGTAACGGACGGGTCAATCAGCCCCAGCATTTT.

As to this clonotype: One junction end does not reproduce the germline sequence, and a read error may be involved. The chain has TRBV2 and TRBJ2-2, with 9 bases aligning to TRBD1. Germline-derived CDR1 and CDR2 are SNHLY and FYNNEI. This CDR3 has 14 amino acids. CDR3 amino acids: CASSETGGIGEVFF. The CDR3 nucleotides read TGTGCCAGCAGTGAGACAGGGGGTATCGGGGAGGTGTTTTTT.

This clonotype was counted a few times. This sequence joins TRBV6-5 and TRBJ2-3; 14 bases are shared with TRBD2. The length of the CDR3 is 18 residues. Germline-derived CDR1 and CDR2 are MNHEY and SVGAGI. The trim removed 5 bases at V and 4 bases at J, leaving 11 bases unmatched. The CDR3 nucleotides read TGTGCCAGCAGTCGGACGCCGGGACTAGCGGGAGTACCAGATACGCAGTATTTT. This gives the protein CASSRTPGLAGVPDTQYF.

The J gene is TRBJ2-1, the V gene TRBV18; 9 bases agree with TRBD2. V lost 3 bases to trimming and J lost 9 bases; unmatched junction nucleotides: 9. This CDR3 has 15 residues. Germline V gives CDR1 KGHSH, CDR2 LQKENI. The CDR3 nucleotides are TGTGCCAGCTCACCCCCCGGGACTAGCACTCGTGAGCAGTTCTTC. Protein: CASSPPGTSTREQFF.

V usage is TRBV5-6 and J usage is TRBJ2-3; D might be TRBD1 or TRBD2, each matching 6 bases. The V end lost 1 base, the J end lost 3 bases, and 12 bases lay between the germline ends. The V gene's germline CDR1 is SGHDT and CDR2 YYEEEE. The CDR3 is made up of 15 amino acids. The CDR3 is CASSLRGGQTDTQYF. The CDR3 bases are TGTGCCAGCAGCTTGAGAGGGGGGCAGACAGATACGCAGTATTTT.

V usage is TRBV7-2 and J usage is TRBJ2-3; TRBD2 aligns across 10 bases. With V trimmed by 5 bases and J by 1 base, 9 bases remained unmatched. CDR3 size: 17 residues. The germline V gene has CDR1 SGHTA and CDR2 FQGNSA. This CDR3 is CASSGSGRFLRTDTQYF. The CDR3, as DNA: TGTGCCAGCAGCGGTAGCGGGAGGTTCCTACGCACAGATACGCAGTATTTT.

This clonotype was found a few times. V and J are TRBV5-1 and TRBJ2-1; possibly TRBD1 for D (6 bases). In germline, CDR1 is SGHRS, CDR2 YFSETQ. V gave up 4 bases and J gave up 9 bases, with 14 bases separating them. This CDR3 has 13 amino acids. The CDR3, as DNA: TGCGCCAGCAGCCACGGACAGCCCGGTGAGCAGTTCTTC. The encoded protein is CASSHGQPGEQFF.

There are a few counts of this clonotype. The chain uses TRBV4-3 and TRBJ1-6; a weak D match, TRBD1 (5 bases). The V and J ends lost 0 bases and 6 bases respectively, with 12 bases between them. The CDR3 totals 16 residues. Per the germline V gene, CDR1 is LGHNA and CDR2 is YSLEER. CDR3 region: CASSQEVGTFNSPLHF. In DNA, the CDR3 is TGCGCCAGCAGCCAAGAAGTGGGGACGTTTAATTCACCCCTCCACTTT.

This clonotype was seen ten or more times. This chain links TRBV15 with TRBJ2-2; TRBD1 or TRBD2 may be the D gene (5 bases each). Trimming removed 2 bases at V and 6 bases at J, with 10 bases between. Germline V CDR1 and CDR2: LNHNV, YYDKDF (reference sequence). The CDR3 runs to 14 residues. The CDR3 DNA is TGTGCCACCAGCAGAAGAGGGGTTCCCGGGGAGCTGTTTTTT. Translating it yields CATSRRGVPGELFF.

The V call is TRBV7-8, the J call TRBJ2-3; D not certain. The CDR3 loop spans 13 amino acids. The V gene lost 7 bases and the J gene lost 4 bases, with 12 bases spanning the gap. The germline V gene encodes CDR1 SGHVS and CDR2 FQNEAQ. As DNA, the CDR3 is TGTGCCAGCACCCGACGGCTACCAGATACGCAGTATTTT. This codes for CASTRRLPDTQYF. The variable domain in full, with the rest retrieved from reference TRBV7-8 and TRBJ2-3, is GAGVSQSPRYKVAKRGQDVALRCDPISGHVSLFWYQQALGQGPEFLTYFQNEAQLDKSGLPSDRFFAERPEGSVSTLKIQRTQQEDSAVYLCASTRRLPDTQYFGPGTRLTVL.

The chain joins TRBV7-8 to TRBJ1-3, with a weak D call TRBD1 (5 bases). The ends were cut back, 2 bases at V and 0 bases at J, with 17 bases in the middle. This CDR3 is built from 18 residues. Germline V gene sequence: CDR1 SGHVS, CDR2 FQNEAQ. The DNA for the CDR3 is TGTGCCAGCAGCTTAATGTCGCAGGGCTCTAGCTCTGGAAACACCATATATTTT. Encoded protein: CASSLMSQGSSSGNTIYF.

The table lists this clonotype with a few counts. V is TRBV24-1 and J is TRBJ2-1; perhaps TRBD2 as D (5 bases). CDR1 is KGHDR, CDR2 SFDVKD, per germline. Trimming pared 5 bases from V and 2 bases from J, leaving 9 bases between. This CDR3 contains 14 residues. Here the CDR3 DNA reads TGTGCCACCAGTGCCCCGGGAACCTACAATGAGCAGTTCTTC. This gives the protein CATSAPGTYNEQFF.

This clonotype was seen repeatedly, ten times or more. The chain is built from TRBV7-9 and TRBJ2-1; tentatively, D is TRBD2 (6 bases). This CDR3 contains 15 residues. V was clipped by 1 base and J by 12 bases, with 19 bases between them. In germline, CDR1 is SEHNR, CDR2 FQNEAQ (reference sequence). The DNA for the CDR3 is TGTGCCAGCAGCTTAGTGGGCAGGGACTCATTGGGGCAGTTCTTC. Residues: CASSLVGRDSLGQFF.

V and J are TRBV5-1 and TRBJ2-7; D is ambiguous. Germline loops: CDR1 SGHRS, CDR2 YFSETQ. V shed 4 bases and J shed 9 bases, with 26 bases lying between them. This CDR3 has 16 residues. The CDR3 DNA sequence: TGCGCCAGCAGCCCCGACCTCCAACAACTAAGTCTGAGGCAGTACTTC. This translates into CASSPDLQQLSLRQYF. Looking up the rest from reference TRBV5-1 and TRBJ2-7 gives the full variable domain: KAGVTQTPRYLIKTRGQQVTLSCSPISGHRSVSWYQQTPGQGLQFLFEYFSETQRNKGNFPGRFSGRQFSNSRSEMNVSTLELGDSALYLCASSPDLQQLSLRQYFGPGTRLTVT.

V usage is TRBV4-3 and J usage is TRBJ2-6; D is unclear. The CDR3 is made up of 16 amino acids. Germline V lookup: CDR1 LGHNA, CDR2 YSLEER. The V gene lost 6 bases and the J gene lost 0 bases, with 12 bases spanning the gap. This CDR3 reads CASRARRVSGANVLTF. The DNA for the CDR3 is TGCGCCAGCAGAGCACGAAGGGTCTCTGGGGCCAACGTCCTGACTTTC.

The chain has TRBV3-1 and TRBJ1-1; a weak D match, TRBD1 (5 bases). Trimming took off 4 bases at V and 5 bases at J, with 11 bases between the two ends. The CDR3 has 13 amino acids. Per germline, CDR1 LGHDT and CDR2 YNNKEL (reference sequence). The CDR3 loop reads CASSPGIRTEAFF. The CDR3 DNA reads as TGTGCCAGCAGCCCAGGGATTCGGACTGAAGCTTTCTTT. The full variable domain, completed using reference TRBV3-1 and TRBJ1-1, is DTAVSQTPKYLVTQMGNDKSIKCEQNLGHDTMYWYKQDSKKFLKIMFSYNNKELIINETVPNRFSPKSPDKAHLNLHINSLELGDSAVYFCASSPGIRTEAFFGQGTRLTVV.

J is TRBJ2-1 and V is TRBV5-1; 15 bases align to TRBD2. The V gene end was trimmed by 5 bases and the J gene end by 7 bases; junction bases not matched to a gene: 4. Per germline, CDR1 SGHRS and CDR2 YFSETQ. This CDR3 spans 15 amino acids. The CDR3 region is CASRGLAGGVNEQFF. DNA for the CDR3: TGCGCCAGCAGGGGACTAGCGGGAGGTGTAAATGAGCAGTTCTTC.

The genes are TRBV20-1 and TRBJ2-7; TRBD1 is a possible D gene (5 bases). The V gene's germline CDR1 is DFQATT and CDR2 SNEGSKA (reference sequence). Trimming cost V 0 bases and J 4 bases, with 13 bases left between them. This CDR3 comprises 14 residues. CDR3 bases: TGCAGTGCTAGAGATCAGGGCAGGACATACGAGCAGTACTTC. It translates to CSARDQGRTYEQYF.

There are a few counts of this clonotype. The chain uses TRBV7-9 and TRBJ2-3, with no clear D. Germline V gene lookup returns CDR1 SEHNR and CDR2 FQNEAQ (reference sequence). CDR3 length: 14 residues. V gave up 1 base and J gave up 5 bases, with 10 bases separating them. CDR3 sequence (DNA): TGTGCCAGCAGCTTAGATCAGAGACAAGATACGCAGTATTTT. Amino acid sequence: CASSLDQRQDTQYF.

This clonotype was detected many times. This rearrangement joins TRBV20-1 to TRBJ2-5; 7 bases agree with TRBD1. Germline values: CDR1 DFQATT, CDR2 SNEGSKA (reference sequence). The CDR3 contains 13 residues. Losses at the gene ends were 3 bases for V and 6 bases for J; bases not matched to a gene: 7. The CDR3 sequence is CSARSTGTQTQYF. CDR3 coding DNA: TGCAGTGCTAGGTCGACAGGGACGCAGACCCAGTACTTC.

This clonotype has more than one count but fewer than ten. The rearrangement joins TRBV18 to TRBJ2-3, with D possibly matching TRBD2 (7 bases). Trimming took off 1 base at V and 1 base at J, with 21 bases between the two ends. Germline lookup yields CDR1 KGHSH and CDR2 LQKENI. The CDR3 loop spans 19 amino acids. DNA for the CDR3: TGTGCCAGCTCACCACTGGGGGGGGGCCGAGCTCCCCGCACAGATACGCAGTATTTT. It yields the protein CASSPLGGGRAPRTDTQYF.

The table lists this clonotype with many counts. V and J are TRBV5-1 and TRBJ2-7; D remains unclear. V lost 5 bases to trimming and J lost 7 bases, with 13 bases between them. The CDR3 length is 12 residues. Germline V gene sequence: CDR1 SGHRS, CDR2 YFSETQ. The chain's CDR3 is CASRETGWEQYF. The CDR3 bases are TGCGCCAGCAGGGAGACTGGTTGGGAGCAGTACTTC.

This clonotype has just a few counts. Germline is not matched at one junction end, which may reflect a read error. The chain couples TRBV28 to TRBJ2-7; D not certain. In germline, CDR1 is MDHEN, CDR2 SYDVKM. CDR3 length: 12 residues. In DNA form, the CDR3 reads TGTGCCAGCACCTCTTCCGGGCCCAACCTGCACTTC. Protein product: CASTSSGPNLHF. Using reference TRBV28 and TRBJ2-7 for the parts outside the CDR3, the full variable domain is DVKVTQSSRYLVKRTGEKVFLECVQDMDHENMFWYRQDPGLGLRLIYFSYDVKMKEKGDIPEGYSVSREKKERFSLILESASTNQTSMYLCASTSSGPNLHFGPGTRLTVT.

This clonotype was detected a few times. The V gene is TRBV11-2, the J gene TRBJ1-2, with D hard to call. Deletions cut 5 bases from V and 1 base from J, with 23 bases between. The CDR3 is made up of 18 amino acids. The germline CDR1 and CDR2 sequences are SGHAT and FQNNGV. The CDR3 DNA follows: TGTGCCAGCAGCCCAGGACGGCGGGTGCAAGAGATTAACTATGGCTACACCTTC. This gives the protein CASSPGRRVQEINYGYTF.

This clonotype was detected only once. A read error may produce the germline difference seen at one junction end. The rearrangement joins TRBV20-1 to TRBJ1-2, with 7 positions matching TRBD1. Looked up from germline, CDR1 is DFQATT and CDR2 is SNEGSKA (reference sequence). The CDR3 covers 13 residues. The CDR3 nucleotides are TGCAGTGTTAGAAACACTCCTGACAGGGTCCACACCTTC. The encoded protein is CSVRNTPDRVHTF.

The chain joins TRBV18 to TRBJ2-7; tentative D call: TRBD1 (6 bases). Trimming took 5 bases from V and 6 from J, leaving 11 bases between them. CDR3 length: 12 residues. Germline values: CDR1 KGHSH, CDR2 LQKENI. DNA of the CDR3: TGTGCCAGCTCAGCTGGACAGCTCGAGCAGTACTTC. It encodes CASSAGQLEQYF.

The rearrangement joins TRBV2 to TRBJ2-3; TRBD1 matches 12 bases. V dropped 3 bases and J dropped 5; count of bases not matched to a gene: 9. The CDR3 is 17 residues long. Germline V lookup: CDR1 SNHLY, CDR2 FYNNEI. CDR3 residues: CASSELTGTGGLDTQYF. The CDR3 DNA is TGTGCCAGCAGTGAGTTGACGGGGACAGGGGGCTTAGATACGCAGTATTTT.

This clonotype showed up many times. This chain uses TRBV7-2 with TRBJ2-6, with 7 bases lining up with TRBD1. The CDR3 loop spans 15 amino acids. The trim removed 6 bases at V and 0 bases at J, leaving 2 bases unmatched. Germline V CDR1 and CDR2: SGHTA, FQGNSA. Here the CDR3 DNA reads TGTGCCAGCAGGGGACAGTCCTCTGGGGCCAACGTCCTGACTTTC. Protein product: CASRGQSSGANVLTF. Drawing the rest from reference TRBV7-2 and TRBJ2-6, the complete variable domain is GAGVSQSPSNKVTEKGKDVELRCDPISGHTALYWYRQSLGQGLEFLIYFQGNSAPDKSGLPSDRFSAERTGGSVSTLTIQRTQQEDSAVYLCASRGQSSGANVLTFGAGSRLTVL.

This clonotype was seen repeatedly, ten times or more. The rearrangement links TRBV9 to TRBJ2-3, with 12 bases aligning to TRBD2. Germline V gives CDR1 SGDLS, CDR2 YYNGEE. With 4 bases clipped from V and 1 base from J, the junction kept 1 base outside the gene matches. The CDR3 covers 15 residues. CDR3: CASSWTSGGTDTQYF. The CDR3 nucleotides read TGTGCCAGCAGCTGGACTAGCGGGGGCACAGATACGCAGTATTTT.

The rearrangement links TRBV27 to TRBJ2-7; D is perhaps TRBD1 (6 bases). The CDR3 spans 15 residues. CDR1 and CDR2 from the germline V gene are MNHEY and SMNVEV (reference sequence). The germline V and J ends were trimmed by 5 bases and 0 bases, with 14 bases remaining between them. The chain's CDR3 is CASSPRTDYSYEQYF. The CDR3 DNA reads TGTGCCAGCAGTCCCCGGACAGACTACTCCTACGAGCAGTACTTC.

This clonotype was counted between two and nine times. This chain links TRBV12-3 or TRBV12-4 with TRBJ2-7, with a possible D match to TRBD1 (6 bases). This CDR3 contains 13 residues. V lost 3 bases to trimming and J lost 6 bases, with 12 bases between them. The CDR3 is CASSFSQGFEQYF. CDR3 in DNA: TGTGCCAGCAGTTTCAGTCAGGGGTTCGAGCAGTACTTC.